These T cell receptor beta chains were read from a single sample in a study of cytomegalovirus exposure and HLA in healthy donors. TCRdb's table, derived via immunoSEQ multiplex PCR, lists solely in-frame clones and lacks some. This sample has tens of thousands of clones, with roughly 79% found just once. The material sequenced was PBMCs. The receptor set was obtained from a young man in good health and CMV-seronegative. Both conserved end residues are part of each CDR3. A D gene is named only where the DNA matches it firmly. Clone size, where shown, is once, few, many, or a class for clones that have expanded.

v_gene: TRBV28; j_gene: TRBJ1-3; d_gene: -; abundance: -; CDR3nt: TGTGCCAGCAGTTTGCGGGTCTCTGGAAACACCATATATTTT; CDR3aa: CASSLRVSGNTIYF
v_gene: TRBV4-3; j_gene: TRBJ2-7; d_gene: TRBD1; abundance: -; CDR3nt: TGCGCCAGCAGCCAGGTGGACAGGGTCTACGAGCAGTACTTC; CDR3aa: CASSQVDRVYEQYF
v_gene: TRBV5-1; j_gene: TRBJ1-4; d_gene: TRBD1; abundance: few; CDR3nt: TGCGCCAGCAGCACCGGACAGGGCGGTCATGAAAAACTGTTTTTT; CDR3aa: CASSTGQGGHEKLFF
v_gene: TRBV7-2; j_gene: TRBJ2-4; d_gene: -; abundance: -; CDR3nt: TGTGCCAGCAGCTCCTCTCGACAGCCGTCCCTAGCCAAAAACATTCAGTACTTC; CDR3aa: CASSSSRQPSLAKNIQYF
v_gene: TRBV6-5; j_gene: TRBJ1-5; d_gene: -; abundance: -; CDR3nt: TGTGCCAGCAGCTCACAGGGTTTGAGCAATCAGCCCCAGCATTTT; CDR3aa: CASSSQGLSNQPQHF
v_gene: TRBV5-1; j_gene: TRBJ2-1; d_gene: -; abundance: -; CDR3nt: TGCGCCAGCAGCCCCCGGGACTCCCCCGGCAATGAGCAGTTCTTC; CDR3aa: CASSPRDSPGNEQFF
v_gene: TRBV19; j_gene: TRBJ2-6; d_gene: -; abundance: -; CDR3nt: TGTGCCAGTAGGATACCGGGACATTATTCCTCTGGGGCCAACGTCCTGACTTTC; CDR3aa: CASRIPGHYSSGANVLTF
v_gene: TRBV7-8; j_gene: TRBJ2-1; d_gene: -; abundance: -; CDR3nt: TGTGCCAGCAGCACTGATAGGGGGACACGCGGTGAGCAGTTCTTC; CDR3aa: CASSTDRGTRGEQFF
v_gene: TRBV2; j_gene: TRBJ1-2; d_gene: TRBD1; abundance: few; CDR3nt: TGTGCCAGCATCCTGGACAGGGGAGGCTACACCTTC; CDR3aa: CASILDRGGYTF
v_gene: TRBV9; j_gene: TRBJ1-5; d_gene: -; abundance: few; CDR3nt: TGTGCCAGCAGCGTAGCTGATAACGGGCAGCCCCAGCATTTT; CDR3aa: CASSVADNGQPQHF